This T cell receptor (beta chain) was recorded in a study of T-cell reconstitution after alpha-beta-depleted transplantation in children. Findings of the study overall: Several hundred graft clones that had expanded were reportedly the source of alpha-beta T cells about two months after transplant. Most T-cell counts and diversity one year after the transplant came from T cells that were newly produced. The origin of high day-60 TCRbeta diversity in some patients lay in surviving recipient T cells and thymic progenitors.

During its preparation, the TCRbeta library received unique molecular identifiers. TCRdb reprocessed the PCR reads with MiXCR, giving one entry per CDR3 protein. The sample has some 260,000 distinct CDR3 sequences; 20% to 30% are singletons. This CDR3 contains 14 residues. V lost 3 bases and J lost 9, with 12 bases in between. Germline V gives CDR1 MNHEY, CDR2 SVGAGI. About this clonotype itself: Its target is not known.

This TCR came from a female patient aged 2 to 10 who had a stem cell transplant for congenital amegakaryocytic thrombocytopenia, so the T cells may come from the graft donor. This specimen consisted of PBMCs, mostly from graft donor cells, obtained 360 days after TCRalphabeta/CD19-depleted stem cell transplant. The chain uses TRBV6-5 and TRBJ1-6, with D unresolved. CDR3 sequence (DNA): TGTGCCAGCAGTTATGCAGGAGGAGGTTCACCCCTCCACTTT. Amino acids: CASSYAGGGSPLHF.